Each of the 26 T cell receptor beta chains below was sequenced from the same sample in a study of early T cells in non-severe SARS-CoV-2 infection. Using its own MiXCR run on the 5' RACE reads, TCRdb lists one record per CDR3 protein. The sample has some 80,000 distinct CDR3 sequences, roughly 13% seen once. Sequences were obtained from whole blood. The receptor set was obtained from an adult who was a healthcare worker with PCR-confirmed SARS-CoV-2 infection or an uninfected control (not recorded which).

This clonotype has more than one count but fewer than ten. In nucleotides, the CDR3 is TGTGCCAGCAGTCCGACTAGCGGGGGGGTAACAGATACGCAGTATTTT. Translated, it gives CASSPTSGGVTDTQYF. The chain employs TRBV6-1 and TRBJ2-3; 14 nucleotides line up with TRBD2. Germline V lookup: CDR1 MNHNS, CDR2 SASEGT. The junction had 4 bases not matched to a gene; V was cut back by 5 bases and J by 3 bases. The CDR3 extends over 16 amino acids.

Many counts were recorded for this clonotype. The chain links TRBV5-1 to TRBJ2-5; 10 positions match TRBD2. Germline CDR1 SGHRS, CDR2 YFSETQ. CDR3 length equals 16 residues. V trimming: 4 bases; J trimming: 2 bases; junction bases outside the gene matches: 8. The DNA for the CDR3 is TGCGCCAGCAGCCCGGGGCCAGCGGGGGGGCAAGAGACCCAGTACTTC. Its protein is CASSPGPAGGQETQYF.

This chain links TRBV21-1 with TRBJ1-6. TRBV21-1 corresponds to a pseudogene. This CDR3 comprises 14 residues. The CDR3 sequence: CVSSKGLRRRALHF. CDR3 DNA: TGTGTCAGCAGCAAGGGACTGCGGCGGCGGGCCCTCCACTTT.

J is TRBJ1-1 and V is TRBV18, with 9 nucleotides matching TRBD1. With V trimmed by 0 bases and J by 1 base, 0 bases remained unmatched. Germline V gene lookup returns CDR1 KGHSH and CDR2 LQKENI. This CDR3 contains 15 residues. CDR3 sequence (DNA): TGTGCCAGCTCACCACCGGGACAGGGGAACACTGAAGCTTTCTTT. Protein sequence: CASSPPGQGNTEAFF.

This clonotype was seen ten or more times. The chain links TRBV11-2 to TRBJ2-3, with a tentative D call TRBD2 (5 bases). Trimming took off 5 bases at V and 4 bases at J, with 16 bases between the two ends. CDR3 size: 15 residues. Germline CDR1 reads SGHAT; CDR2 reads FQNNGV. The CDR3 region has the DNA TGTGCCAGCAGCCCCCTAGCCGCCCGCGCAGATACGCAGTATTTT. It is translated as CASSPLAARADTQYF.

The genes are TRBV9 and TRBJ2-3; D uncertain. The CDR3 contains 15 residues. CDR1 and CDR2 from the germline V gene are SGDLS and YYNGEE. Trimming removed 0 bases at V and 4 bases at J, with 12 bases between. CDR3 loop: CASSVDTSPPDTQYF. In DNA, the CDR3 is TGTGCCAGCAGCGTAGACACATCCCCCCCAGATACGCAGTATTTT.

Ten or more counts support this clonotype. V and J are TRBV11-2 and TRBJ2-5, with D possibly TRBD2 on 6 matching bases. CDR3 length: 14 amino acids. In germline, CDR1 is SGHAT, CDR2 FQNNGV. Trimming stripped 3 bases from V and 4 bases from J, with 12 bases between. CDR3 DNA sequence: TGTGCCAGCAGCTTTTGGGACTCGAGAGAGACCCAGTACTTC. Translated: CASSFWDSRETQYF.

The genes are TRBV20-1 and TRBJ1-1; possibly TRBD1 for D (5 bases). Germline CDR1 reads DFQATT; CDR2 reads SNEGSKA (reference sequence). The V and J ends lost 3 bases and 2 bases respectively, with 16 bases between them. The CDR3 sequence is 15 residues long. The CDR3 loop is CSASPPGARNTEAFF. The CDR3 DNA reads TGCAGTGCTAGTCCTCCCGGGGCCCGTAACACTGAAGCTTTCTTT.

This clonotype was picked up many times. The V call is TRBV6-6, the J call TRBJ1-1; D is unclear. The CDR3 contains 14 residues. Trimming cost V 0 bases and J 1 base, with 6 bases left between them. Germline loops: CDR1 MNHNY, CDR2 SVGAGI (reference sequence). CDR3 protein: CASSYSDPNTEAFF. DNA of the CDR3: TGTGCCAGCAGTTACTCAGACCCGAACACTGAAGCTTTCTTT.

This clonotype was seen only a few times. The rearrangement uses TRBV6-6 and TRBJ2-1; TRBD1 might be the D (6 bases). Germline V gene lookup returns CDR1 MNHNY and CDR2 SVGAGI (reference sequence). V gave up 6 bases and J gave up 2 bases, with 14 bases separating them. The CDR3 is 15 amino acids. The CDR3 sequence: CASRLQGAAYNEQFF. DNA of the CDR3: TGTGCCAGCAGACTACAGGGAGCCGCCTACAATGAGCAGTTCTTC.

V and J are TRBV20-1 and TRBJ2-7; 11 bases line up with TRBD2. Germline V lookup: CDR1 DFQATT, CDR2 SNEGSKA (reference sequence). CDR3 length: 16 residues. J was trimmed by 3 bases and V by 3 bases; bases with no gene match: 10. The CDR3 region is CSASLASGGPGYEQYF. In DNA, the CDR3 is TGCAGTGCTAGTTTGGCTAGCGGGGGGCCGGGCTACGAGCAGTACTTC.

This clonotype occurred many times. V and J are TRBV6-2 or TRBV6-3 and TRBJ2-1, with 9 nucleotides matching TRBD1. Germline V gene lookup returns CDR1 MNHEY and CDR2 SVGEGT. This CDR3 is 21 amino acids long. V gave up 0 bases and J gave up 1 base; unmatched junction bases: 16. CDR3 in amino acids: CASSYSIEGQGTLSSYNEQFF. In nucleotides, the CDR3 is TGTGCCAGCAGTTACTCGATTGAGGGACAGGGTACCCTTTCTTCCTACAATGAGCAGTTCTTC.

In its sample, this clonotype was seen a few times. The chain is built from TRBV7-2 and TRBJ2-6; a weak D match, TRBD1 (6 bases). The CDR3 is 16 residues long. CDR1 and CDR2 from the germline V gene are SGHTA and FQGNSA. V lost 5 bases and J lost 0, with 11 bases in between. The CDR3 region is CASSTDRISGANVLTF. As DNA, the CDR3 is TGTGCCAGCAGCACCGACAGGATCTCTGGGGCCAACGTCCTGACTTTC. The whole variable domain, filled in from reference TRBV7-2 and TRBJ2-6, reads GAGVSQSPSNKVTEKGKDVELRCDPISGHTALYWYRQSLGQGLEFLIYFQGNSAPDKSGLPSDRFSAERTGGSVSTLTIQRTQQEDSAVYLCASSTDRISGANVLTFGAGSRLTVL.

The V call is TRBV10-2, the J call TRBJ2-7, with 8 bases lining up with TRBD2. From germline, CDR1 is WSHSY and CDR2 SAAADI. The CDR3 is made up of 15 amino acids. V trimming: 0 bases; J trimming: 4 bases; junction bases outside the gene matches: 5. DNA of the CDR3: TGCGCCAGCAGTGAGTCGGGGACTAGACGTTACGAGCAGTACTTC. It yields the protein CASSESGTRRYEQYF.

This clonotype was counted many times. The V gene is TRBV7-9, the J gene TRBJ1-1; the D is unclear. Germline V gene data show CDR1 as SEHNR and CDR2 as FQNEAQ (reference sequence). With 5 bases removed from V and 1 base from J, the gap between germline ends came to 8 bases. The CDR3 loop spans 13 amino acids. CDR3 in DNA: TGTGCCAGCAGCCATCCGGGGAACACTGAAGCTTTCTTT. This translates into CASSHPGNTEAFF. The variable domain in full, completed from reference TRBV7-9 and TRBJ1-1, reads DTGVSQNPRHKITKRGQNVTFRCDPISEHNRLYWYRQTLGQGPEFLTYFQNEAQLEKSRLLSDRFSAERPKGSFSTLEIQRTEQGDSAMYLCASSHPGNTEAFFGQGTRLTVV.

In this sample, this clonotype turned up many times. This chain uses TRBV6-6 with TRBJ1-2; D not resolved. Trimming pared 2 bases from V and 4 bases from J, leaving 8 bases between. From germline, CDR1 is MNHNY and CDR2 SVGAGI (reference sequence). CDR3 length: 13 residues. The CDR3 protein is CASSYAAAYGYTF. The DNA of the CDR3 is TGTGCCAGCAGTTACGCGGCGGCCTATGGCTACACCTTC.

This clonotype was seen at least ten times. The chain employs TRBV30 and TRBJ2-7; 10 nucleotides align to TRBD2. CDR1 GTSNPN and CDR2 SVGIG come from the germline V gene (reference sequence). After removal of 4 bases from V and 2 bases from J, the junction contained 8 bases not matched to a gene. This CDR3 has 15 residues. The DNA of the CDR3 is TGTGCCTGGAAATCGGGACTAGCGCGGCCCTACGAGCAGTACTTC. Residues: CAWKSGLARPYEQYF.

This clonotype has ten or more counts. This sequence joins TRBV4-3 and TRBJ2-1; 7 nucleotides match TRBD2. CDR1 is LGHNA and CDR2 is YSLEER in the germline V gene. The CDR3 consists of 12 residues. The V gene end was trimmed by 4 bases and the J gene end by 12 bases; junction bases not matched to a gene: 6. CDR3 DNA sequence: TGCGCCAGCAGCCCCGAGCGGGGTAGGCAGTTCTTC. Protein sequence: CASSPERGRQFF.

V usage is TRBV29-1 and J usage is TRBJ1-2; possibly TRBD1 for D (6 bases). CDR1 SQVTM and CDR2 ANQGSEA come from the germline V gene. The CDR3 length is 13 residues. Trimming shortened V by 5 bases and J by 4 bases, and 14 bases separated the two germline ends. CDR3 sequence reads: CSVNDRQLYGYTF. The CDR3 DNA sequence: TGCAGCGTTAACGACAGGCAGCTCTATGGCTACACCTTC.

This clonotype was seen more than once but under ten times. The chain combines TRBV5-1 with TRBJ2-7; D ambiguous. CDR1 and CDR2 from the germline V gene are SGHRS and YFSETQ. Trimming cost V 4 bases and J 1 base, with 18 bases left between them. The CDR3 totals 16 residues. CDR3 protein: CASSPTWGPASYEQYF. CDR3 DNA: TGCGCCAGCAGCCCGACTTGGGGTCCGGCTTCCTACGAGCAGTACTTC.

This clonotype occurred many times. This rearrangement joins TRBV5-1 to TRBJ2-7; TRBD1 agrees at 10 bases. V lost 5 bases and J lost 3; bases outside the gene matches: 5. Germline V gives CDR1 SGHRS, CDR2 YFSETQ. The CDR3 sequence is 14 residues long. The CDR3 protein is CASRPGTGVYEQYF. The CDR3 bases are TGCGCCAGCAGGCCCGGGACAGGGGTCTACGAGCAGTACTTC.

This clonotype was observed a few times. The V and J genes are TRBV7-2 and TRBJ2-3, with 12 bases matching TRBD2. J gave up 2 bases and V 4 bases, and 1 base lay outside the gene matches. Germline V gene sequence: CDR1 SGHTA, CDR2 FQGNSA. The CDR3 runs 15 residues. This CDR3 is CASSWTSGVTDTQYF. The DNA for the CDR3 is TGTGCCAGCAGCTGGACTAGCGGGGTCACAGATACGCAGTATTTT. The full variable domain, in which reference TRBV7-2 and TRBJ2-3 provide the parts outside the CDR3, is GAGVSQSPSNKVTEKGKDVELRCDPISGHTALYWYRQSLGQGLEFLIYFQGNSAPDKSGLPSDRFSAERTGGSVSTLTIQRTQQEDSAVYLCASSWTSGVTDTQYFGPGTRLTVL.

The sample holds many counts of this clonotype. V and J are TRBV19 and TRBJ2-1; unclear D gene. The length of the CDR3 is 15 residues. CDR1 is LNHDA and CDR2 is SQIVND in the germline V gene (reference sequence). V was trimmed by 7 bases and J by 8 bases, leaving 21 bases between them. CDR3 in DNA: TGTGCCAGTACCAAAGGTCGTACCGGGTGGGATGAGCAGTTCTTC. It encodes CASTKGRTGWDEQFF.

Ten or more counts support this clonotype. The chain couples TRBV5-8 to TRBJ1-5; 7 bases line up with TRBD1. Germline CDR1 is SGHTS and CDR2 is YDEGEE. J gave up 6 bases and V 3 bases, and 12 bases lay outside the gene matches. The CDR3 length is 16 residues. CDR3 bases: TGTGCCAGCAGCTCCTATCGACAGGGTTGGGGTCAGCCCCAGCATTTT. Translation: CASSSYRQGWGQPQHF.

The chain uses TRBV5-5 and TRBJ2-4; the D gene could be TRBD1 or TRBD2 (6 bases each). V was trimmed by 5 bases and J by 8 bases, leaving 14 bases between them. Per germline, CDR1 SGHKS and CDR2 YYEKEE (reference sequence). CDR3 length: 13 residues. The CDR3 DNA reads TGTGCCAGCAGGGGTACGAGGGGGGACATTCAGTACTTC. Translated, it gives CASRGTRGDIQYF.

This clonotype came up a few times. The chain couples TRBV7-2 to TRBJ2-5; D perhaps matches TRBD1 (5 bases). This CDR3 has 15 amino acids. The V and J ends lost 5 bases and 4 bases respectively, with 17 bases between them. Germline V lookup: CDR1 SGHTA, CDR2 FQGNSA. The CDR3 region has the DNA TGTGCCAGCAGCCCCCCGCTGGGGCAGGTAGAGACCCAGTACTTC. Its protein product is CASSPPLGQVETQYF.